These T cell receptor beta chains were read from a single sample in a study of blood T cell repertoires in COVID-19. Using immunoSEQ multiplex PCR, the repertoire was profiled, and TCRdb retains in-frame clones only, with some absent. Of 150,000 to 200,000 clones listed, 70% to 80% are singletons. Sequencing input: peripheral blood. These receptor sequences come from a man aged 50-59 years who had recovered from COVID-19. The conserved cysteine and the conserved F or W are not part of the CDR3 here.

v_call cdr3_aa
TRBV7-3 ASSSRPQGTDTQY
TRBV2 ASSEVGGRDGYT
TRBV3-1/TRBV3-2 ASRRQGVGYT
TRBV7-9 ASSLATGSNADTEAF
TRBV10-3 AISVRQGDTEAF
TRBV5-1 ASSLDLGGLDGYT
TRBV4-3 ASSAGGHEQY
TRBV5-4 ASSRGSTDTQY
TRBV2 ASAGSARYNEQF
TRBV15 ATSSHVRGSPLH
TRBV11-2 ASSLAGGWSEKLF
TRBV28 ASNQASDIQY
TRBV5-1 ASSVPTALAKNIQY
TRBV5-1 ASRSGVLFKQF
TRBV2 ASSERGGLADVTDTQY
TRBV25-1 ASSQGGNQPQH
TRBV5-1 ASSQTLAGEGLSNEQF
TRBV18 ASSPNRADSPLH
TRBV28 ASSYIKHGYT
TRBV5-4 ASSLLRSDGYT
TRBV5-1 ASSLEDSQTDTQY
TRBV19 ASREDTTNEKLF
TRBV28 ASSFPGGAYEQY
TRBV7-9 ASSHLSGSSYEQY
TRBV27 ASSLLGQVQETQY
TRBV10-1 ASSQSKGVTDTQY
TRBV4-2 ASSRNRGSGNTIY
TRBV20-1 SASSSYEQY
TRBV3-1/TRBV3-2 ASSPGTGYEIYSNQPQH
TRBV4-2 ASRQGQSTDTQY
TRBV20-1 SASRGVETQY
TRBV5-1 ASSPDSANTGELF
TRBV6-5 ATPRGREVYGYT
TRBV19 ASSHYPQGNNYGYT
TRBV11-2 ASSAGTSGSYEQY
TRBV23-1 ASSQPQGAADTQY
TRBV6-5 ASSPTGQGRGGYT
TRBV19 ASSPRVAKNIQY
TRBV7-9 ASSVLADSYEQY
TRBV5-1 ASSSPSTNEQF
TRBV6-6 ASSRTWDYPSTDTQY
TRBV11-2 ASSLDWEGQGSSPLH
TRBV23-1 ASSQLDRE
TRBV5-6 ASSHSATGYYQETQY
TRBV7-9 ASTQTGHDYT
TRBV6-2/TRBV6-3 ASSYQQGGGELF
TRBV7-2 ASRFSGLGEQF
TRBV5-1 ASSFSADGELF
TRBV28 ASSHPPRGLVYEQY
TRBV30 AWIPGGGEGGYT
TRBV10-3 AISESYIGLAGGNEQF
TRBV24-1 ATSDLPGGSGTDTQY
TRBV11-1 ASSKLTGYSYEQY
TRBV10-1 ASIDRGHDTEAF